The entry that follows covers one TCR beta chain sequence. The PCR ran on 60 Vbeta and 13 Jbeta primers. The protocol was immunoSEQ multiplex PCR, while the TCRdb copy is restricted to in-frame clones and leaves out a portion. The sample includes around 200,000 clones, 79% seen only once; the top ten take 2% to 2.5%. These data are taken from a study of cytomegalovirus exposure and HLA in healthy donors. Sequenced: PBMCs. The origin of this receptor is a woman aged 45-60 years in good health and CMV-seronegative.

CDR3 region: CASSTGLAGGENEQFF. CDR3 nucleotides: TGTGCCAGCAGCACAGGACTAGCGGGAGGGGAGAATGAGCAGTTCTTC. The J gene is TRBJ2-1, the V gene TRBV9, with 15 nucleotides matching TRBD2. Germline lookup yields CDR1 SGDLS and CDR2 YYNGEE. The V gene end was trimmed by 4 bases and the J gene end by 7 bases; junction bases not matched to a gene: 6. The CDR3 totals 16 residues. The whole variable domain, filled in from reference TRBV9 and TRBJ2-1, reads DSGVTQTPKHLITATGQRVTLRCSPRSGDLSVYWYQQSLDQGLQFLIQYYNGEERAKGNILERFSAQQFPDLHSELNLSSLELGDSALYFCASSTGLAGGENEQFFGPGTRLTVL.